The rows below give T cell receptor beta chains drawn from one sample of a study of blood T cell repertoires in COVID-19. Sequenced by immunoSEQ multiplex PCR; TCRdb stores in-frame clones only, minus some. This repertoire shows 200,000 to 250,000 clones, about nine tenths found once; its top ten account for around 0.86%. The sample taken for sequencing was peripheral blood. These receptors were collected from a young man with COVID-19, enrolled during active disease. Each CDR3 is given with its conserved first and last residue. The D gene is left open where the match is weak. Clone size is not always given. Where it is, it says once, few, many or a class for expanded clones.

len	abundance	v_gene	d_gene	j_gene	CDR3nt	CDR3aa
16	once	TRBV4-1	TRBD2	TRBJ2-1	TGCGCCAGCAGCCAAGAGTGGGCGGGGGGTAACAATGAGCAGTTCTTC	CASSQEWAGGNNEQFF
17	few	TRBV18	-	TRBJ1-3	TGTGCCAGCTCACCTTCCCGGGACAATCACTCTGGAAACACCATATATTTT	CASSPSRDNHSGNTIYF
15	-	TRBV7-6	-	TRBJ1-1	TGTGCCAGCAGCCCAGGTCTGGGGGAGGGGGCTGAAGCTTTCTTT	CASSPGLGEGAEAFF
15	-	TRBV6-5	TRBD2	TRBJ2-1	TGTGCCAGCAGTAAGGGACTAGCGAATCTCAATGAGCAGTTCTTC	CASSKGLANLNEQFF
16	-	TRBV6-4	TRBD2	TRBJ2-1	TGTGCCAGCAGTGACTCAAGCGGGGCACTCTACAATGAGCAGTTCTTC	CASSDSSGALYNEQFF
14	once	TRBV6-5	TRBD1	TRBJ2-5	TGTGCCAGCACCCCGTCAGGGGGCCGGGAGACCCAGTACTTC	CASTPSGGRETQYF
16	-	TRBV5-1	TRBD2	TRBJ2-2	TGCGCCAGCAGCTTAGAACGGGGGGCGAACACCGGGGAGCTGTTTTTT	CASSLERGANTGELFF
15	-	TRBV5-1	-	TRBJ1-5	TGCGCCAGCAGCTTGGGATTGGGTCGAGGTCAGCCCCAGCATTTT	CASSLGLGRGQPQHF
15	-	TRBV3-1/TRBV3-2	TRBD2	TRBJ2-1	TGTGCCAGCAGCCTAGCTAGCGGGGGCTACGATGAGCAGTTCTTC	CASSLASGGYDEQFF
14	-	TRBV6-5	-	TRBJ1-2	TGTGCCAGCAGTTACTCAGGCGGTAACTATGGCTACACCTTC	CASSYSGGNYGYTF